This T cell receptor beta chain was captured by sequencing in a study of T cells after yellow fever vaccination. Study outcomes and limitations: It was the secondary response that reached its peak faster, day 5 versus 15, but it was weaker. Highly abundant clonotypes carried over from the bulk population could end up in FACS-sorted repertoires as contaminants.

Concerning this clonotype: No antigen is known for it.

TCRdb re-analysed the 5' RACE reads in MiXCR, keeping a single row per CDR3 protein. The table has 400,000 or so distinct CDR3 sequences, around 20% seen once; the top ten hold about a sixth. The CDR3 contains 16 residues. The germline CDR1 and CDR2 sequences are SGDLS and YYNGEE. Trimming pared 4 bases from V and 4 bases from J, leaving 20 bases between. The sequencing used PBMCs, collected before the yellow fever booster vaccination. The rearrangement uses TRBV9 and TRBJ1-2; possibly TRBD1 for D (5 bases). This TCR derives from a man aged 18 to 35 who received the YFV17D yellow fever vaccine. CDR3 sequence (DNA): TGTGCCAGCAGCCCCTCAGATCCCGGGGGTGTCTATGGCTACACCTTC. Its translation: CASSPSDPGGVYGYTF.